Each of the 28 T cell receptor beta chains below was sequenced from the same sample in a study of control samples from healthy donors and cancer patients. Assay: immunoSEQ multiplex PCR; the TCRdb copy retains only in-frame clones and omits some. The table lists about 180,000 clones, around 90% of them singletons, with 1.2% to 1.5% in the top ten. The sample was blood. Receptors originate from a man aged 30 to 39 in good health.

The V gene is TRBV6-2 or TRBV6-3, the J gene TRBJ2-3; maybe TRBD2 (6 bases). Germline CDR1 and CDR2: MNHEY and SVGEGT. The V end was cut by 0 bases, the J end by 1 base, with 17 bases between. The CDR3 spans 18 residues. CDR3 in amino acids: CASSYSSLTSAGTDTQYF. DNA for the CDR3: TGTGCCAGCAGTTACTCGTCCCTGACTAGTGCTGGCACAGATACGCAGTATTTT.

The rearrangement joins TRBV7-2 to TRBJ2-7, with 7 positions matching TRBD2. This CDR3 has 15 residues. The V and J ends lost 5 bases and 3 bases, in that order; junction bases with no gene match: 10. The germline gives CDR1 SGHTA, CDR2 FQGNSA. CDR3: CASSPPGGGFYEQYF. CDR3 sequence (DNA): TGTGCCAGCAGCCCACCGGGCGGGGGTTTCTACGAGCAGTACTTC. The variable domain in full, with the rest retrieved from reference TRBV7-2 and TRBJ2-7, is GAGVSQSPSNKVTEKGKDVELRCDPISGHTALYWYRQSLGQGLEFLIYFQGNSAPDKSGLPSDRFSAERTGGSVSTLTIQRTQQEDSAVYLCASSPPGGGFYEQYFGPGTRLTVT.

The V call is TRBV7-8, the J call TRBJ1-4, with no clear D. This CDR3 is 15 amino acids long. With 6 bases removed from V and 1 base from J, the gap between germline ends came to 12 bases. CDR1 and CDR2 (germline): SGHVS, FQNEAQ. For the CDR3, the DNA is TGTGCCAGCAGACCAGGCGATAGAACTAATGAAAAACTGTTTTTT. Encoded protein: CASRPGDRTNEKLFF.

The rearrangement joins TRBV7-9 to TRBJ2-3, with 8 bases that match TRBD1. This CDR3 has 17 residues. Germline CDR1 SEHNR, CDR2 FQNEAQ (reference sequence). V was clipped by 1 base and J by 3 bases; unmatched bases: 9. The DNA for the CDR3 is TGTGCCAGCAGCTTAGAACGCCCAGGGGGCGGGACAGATACGCAGTATTTT. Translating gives CASSLERPGGGTDTQYF.

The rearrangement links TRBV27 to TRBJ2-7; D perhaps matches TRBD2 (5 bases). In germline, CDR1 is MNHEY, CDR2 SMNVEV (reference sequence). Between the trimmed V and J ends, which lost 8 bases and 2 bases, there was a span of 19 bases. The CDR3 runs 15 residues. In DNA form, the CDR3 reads TGTGCCAGCTCAATAGCGTTTCGAGCCCCCTACGAGCAGTACTTC. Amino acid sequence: CASSIAFRAPYEQYF.

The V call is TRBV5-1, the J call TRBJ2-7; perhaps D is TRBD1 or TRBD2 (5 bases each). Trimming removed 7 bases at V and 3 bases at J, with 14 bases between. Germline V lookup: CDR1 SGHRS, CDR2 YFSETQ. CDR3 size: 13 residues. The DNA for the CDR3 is TGCGCCAGCCGCCCCGGGACCAGCTACGAGCAGTACTTC. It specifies CASRPGTSYEQYF. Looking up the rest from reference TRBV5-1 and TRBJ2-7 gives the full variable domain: KAGVTQTPRYLIKTRGQQVTLSCSPISGHRSVSWYQQTPGQGLQFLFEYFSETQRNKGNFPGRFSGRQFSNSRSEMNVSTLELGDSALYLCASRPGTSYEQYFGPGTRLTVT.

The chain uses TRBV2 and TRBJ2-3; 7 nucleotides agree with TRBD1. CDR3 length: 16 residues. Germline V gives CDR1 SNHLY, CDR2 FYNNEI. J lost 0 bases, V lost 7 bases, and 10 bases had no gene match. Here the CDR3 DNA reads TGTGCCAGCAAAAGGACAGGACTCTTTAGCACAGATACGCAGTATTTT. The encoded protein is CASKRTGLFSTDTQYF.

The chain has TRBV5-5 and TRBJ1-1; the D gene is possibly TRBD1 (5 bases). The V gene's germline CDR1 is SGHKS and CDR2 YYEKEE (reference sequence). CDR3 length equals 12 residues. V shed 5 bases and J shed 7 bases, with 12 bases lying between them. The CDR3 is CASSLGTLEAFF. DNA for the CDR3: TGTGCCAGCAGTCTCGGGACTCTTGAAGCTTTCTTT.

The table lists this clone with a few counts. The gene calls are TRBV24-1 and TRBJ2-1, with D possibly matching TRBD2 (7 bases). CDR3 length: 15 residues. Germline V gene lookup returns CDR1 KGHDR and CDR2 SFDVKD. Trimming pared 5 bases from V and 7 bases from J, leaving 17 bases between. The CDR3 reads CATSARGGKGNEQFF. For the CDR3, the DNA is TGTGCCACCAGTGCGAGGGGGGGCAAGGGTAATGAGCAGTTCTTC.

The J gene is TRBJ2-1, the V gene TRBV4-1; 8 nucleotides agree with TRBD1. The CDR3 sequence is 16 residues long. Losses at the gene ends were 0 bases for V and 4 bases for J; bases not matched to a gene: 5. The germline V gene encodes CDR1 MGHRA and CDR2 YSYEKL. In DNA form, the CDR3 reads TGCGCCAGCAGCCAAGATCAGGGGGCGCGGTACAATGAGCAGTTCTTC. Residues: CASSQDQGARYNEQFF.

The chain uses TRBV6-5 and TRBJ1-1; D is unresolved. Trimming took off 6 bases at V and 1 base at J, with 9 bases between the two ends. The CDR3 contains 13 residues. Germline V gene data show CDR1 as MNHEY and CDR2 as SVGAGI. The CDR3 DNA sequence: TGTGCCAGCAGCAGGATCCAGAACACTGAAGCTTTCTTT. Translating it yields CASSRIQNTEAFF.

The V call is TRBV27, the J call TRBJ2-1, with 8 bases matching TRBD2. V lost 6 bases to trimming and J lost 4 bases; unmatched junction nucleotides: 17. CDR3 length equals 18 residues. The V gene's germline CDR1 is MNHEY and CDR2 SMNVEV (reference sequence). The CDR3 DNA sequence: TGTGCCAGCAGCCTAAGGGGGACTAGGATCAAGCAATACAATGAGCAGTTCTTC. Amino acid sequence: CASSLRGTRIKQYNEQFF.

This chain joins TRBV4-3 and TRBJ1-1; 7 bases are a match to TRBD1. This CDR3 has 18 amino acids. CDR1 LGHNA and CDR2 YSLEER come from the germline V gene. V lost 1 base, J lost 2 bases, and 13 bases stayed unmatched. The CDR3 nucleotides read TGCGCCAGCAGCCAAGCGATCCCTCGCGGAGGGGGCAACACTGAAGCTTTCTTT. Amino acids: CASSQAIPRGGGNTEAFF.

CDR3 loop: CASRDAGTNEKLFF. For the CDR3, the DNA is TGTGCCAGCAGAGATGCGGGGACTAATGAAAAACTGTTTTTT. The gene calls are TRBV28 and TRBJ1-4; D is ambiguous. Germline V gene data show CDR1 as MDHEN and CDR2 as SYDVKM. CDR3 length: 14 amino acids. Trimming cost V 6 bases and J 2 bases, with 10 bases left between them.

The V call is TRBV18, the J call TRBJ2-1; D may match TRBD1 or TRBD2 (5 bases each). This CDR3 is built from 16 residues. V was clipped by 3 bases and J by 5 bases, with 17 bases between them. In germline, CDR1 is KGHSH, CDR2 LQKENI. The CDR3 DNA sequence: TGTGCCAGCTCACCCCGGGGCGGGCGGGTCCACAATGAGCAGTTCTTC. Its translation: CASSPRGGRVHNEQFF.

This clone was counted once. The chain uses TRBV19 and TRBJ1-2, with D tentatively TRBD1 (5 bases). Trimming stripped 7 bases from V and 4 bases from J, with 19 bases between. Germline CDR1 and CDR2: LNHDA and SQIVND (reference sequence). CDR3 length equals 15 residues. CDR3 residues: CASTQRDGGFYGYTF. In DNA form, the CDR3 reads TGTGCCAGTACCCAAAGAGATGGGGGGTTCTATGGCTACACCTTC.

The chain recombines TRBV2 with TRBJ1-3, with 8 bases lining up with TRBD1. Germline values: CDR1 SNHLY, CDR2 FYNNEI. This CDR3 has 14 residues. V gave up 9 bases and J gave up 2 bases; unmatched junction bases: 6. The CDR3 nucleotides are TGTGCCAGAGGGACAGGCGGGACTGGAAACACCATATATTTT. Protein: CARGTGGTGNTIYF.

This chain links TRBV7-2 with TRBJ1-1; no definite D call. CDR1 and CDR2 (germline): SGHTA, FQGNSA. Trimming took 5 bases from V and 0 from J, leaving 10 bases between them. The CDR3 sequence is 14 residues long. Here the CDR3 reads CASSRLTMNTEAFF. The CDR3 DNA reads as TGTGCCAGCAGCCGCCTAACCATGAACACTGAAGCTTTCTTT. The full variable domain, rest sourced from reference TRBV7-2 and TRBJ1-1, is GAGVSQSPSNKVTEKGKDVELRCDPISGHTALYWYRQSLGQGLEFLIYFQGNSAPDKSGLPSDRFSAERTGGSVSTLTIQRTQQEDSAVYLCASSRLTMNTEAFFGQGTRLTVV.

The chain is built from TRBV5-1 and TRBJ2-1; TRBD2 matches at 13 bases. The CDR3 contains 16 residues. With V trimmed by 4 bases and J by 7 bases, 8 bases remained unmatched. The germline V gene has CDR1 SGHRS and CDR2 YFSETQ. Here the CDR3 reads CASSQGLAGSENEQFF. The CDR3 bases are TGCGCCAGCAGCCAGGGACTAGCGGGATCGGAAAATGAGCAGTTCTTC.

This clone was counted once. The CDR3 sequence: CATSRPGSRNQPQHF. CDR3 bases: TGTGCCACCAGTCGACCAGGGTCTCGCAATCAGCCCCAGCATTTT. The chain combines TRBV15 with TRBJ1-5; D is perhaps TRBD1 (5 bases). Germline-derived CDR1 and CDR2 are LNHNV and YYDKDF (reference sequence). This CDR3 is built from 15 residues. Deletions cut 6 bases from V and 2 bases from J, with 14 bases between.

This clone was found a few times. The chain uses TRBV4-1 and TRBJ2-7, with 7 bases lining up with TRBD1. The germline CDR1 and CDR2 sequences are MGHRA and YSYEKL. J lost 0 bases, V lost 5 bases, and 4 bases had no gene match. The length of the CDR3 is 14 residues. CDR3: CASSSDRDSYEQYF. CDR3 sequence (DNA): TGCGCCAGCAGCTCCGACAGGGACTCCTACGAGCAGTACTTC.

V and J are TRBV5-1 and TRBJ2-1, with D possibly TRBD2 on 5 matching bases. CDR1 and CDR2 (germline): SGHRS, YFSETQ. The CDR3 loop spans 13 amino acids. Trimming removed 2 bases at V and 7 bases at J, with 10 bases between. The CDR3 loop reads CASSFGEGNEQFF. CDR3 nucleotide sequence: TGCGCCAGCAGCTTCGGGGAAGGGAATGAGCAGTTCTTC.

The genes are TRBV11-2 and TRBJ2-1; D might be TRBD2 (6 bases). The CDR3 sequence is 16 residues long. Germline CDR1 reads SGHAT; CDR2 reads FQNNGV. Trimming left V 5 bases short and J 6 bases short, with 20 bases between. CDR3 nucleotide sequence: TGTGCCAGCAGCCCCAACTCTCGGGGGACGGGCAATGAGCAGTTCTTC. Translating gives CASSPNSRGTGNEQFF. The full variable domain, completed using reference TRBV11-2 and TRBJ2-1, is EAGVAQSPRYKIIEKRQSVAFWCNPISGHATLYWYQQILGQGPKLLIQFQNNGVVDDSQLPKDRFSAERLKGVDSTLKIQPAKLEDSAVYLCASSPNSRGTGNEQFFGPGTRLTVL.

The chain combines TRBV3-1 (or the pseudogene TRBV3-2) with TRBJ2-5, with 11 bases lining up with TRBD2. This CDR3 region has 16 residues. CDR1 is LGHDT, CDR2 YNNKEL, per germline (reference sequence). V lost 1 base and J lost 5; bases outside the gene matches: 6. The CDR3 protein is CASSQVAGGPAETQYF. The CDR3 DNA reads TGTGCCAGCAGCCAAGTAGCGGGGGGGCCAGCGGAGACCCAGTACTTC.

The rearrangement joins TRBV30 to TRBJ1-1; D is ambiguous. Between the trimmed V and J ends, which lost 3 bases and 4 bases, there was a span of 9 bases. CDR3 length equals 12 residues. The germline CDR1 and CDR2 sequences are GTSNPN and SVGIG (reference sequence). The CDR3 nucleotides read TGTGCCTGGAGCTACATGGGCACTGAAGCTTTCTTT. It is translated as CAWSYMGTEAFF. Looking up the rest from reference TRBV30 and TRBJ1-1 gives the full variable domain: SQTIHQWPATLVQPVGSPLSLECTVEGTSNPNLYWYRQAAGRGLQLLFYSVGIGQISSEVPQNLSASRPQDRQFILSSKKLLLSDSGFYLCAWSYMGTEAFFGQGTRLTVV.

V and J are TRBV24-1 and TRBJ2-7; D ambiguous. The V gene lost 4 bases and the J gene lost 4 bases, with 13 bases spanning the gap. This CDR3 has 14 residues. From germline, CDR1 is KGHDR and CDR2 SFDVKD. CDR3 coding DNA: TGTGCCACCAGTGACCCAGGACGTTCATACGAGCAGTACTTC. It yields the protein CATSDPGRSYEQYF.

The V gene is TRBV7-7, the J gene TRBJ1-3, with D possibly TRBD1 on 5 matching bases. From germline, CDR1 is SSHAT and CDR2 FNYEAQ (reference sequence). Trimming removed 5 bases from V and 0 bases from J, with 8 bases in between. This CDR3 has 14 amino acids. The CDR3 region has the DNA TGTGCCAGCAGCCAGGGCCTCTCTGGAAACACCATATATTTT. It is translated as CASSQGLSGNTIYF.

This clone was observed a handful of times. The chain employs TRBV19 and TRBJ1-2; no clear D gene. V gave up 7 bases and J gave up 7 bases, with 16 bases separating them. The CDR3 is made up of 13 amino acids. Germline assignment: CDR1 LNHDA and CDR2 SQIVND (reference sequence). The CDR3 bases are TGTGCCAGTATTTCCCACATGGGAGTTGGCTACACCTTC. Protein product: CASISHMGVGYTF.